This TCR beta chain stems from a study of blood T cell repertoires in COVID-19 (dated by TCRdb to about 2020). Broadly, across the study: Collaborator samples came from the United States, Italy and Spain and covered acute and convalescent phases of COVID-19. Samples came from the ongoing ImmuneRACE study (first 160 participants) plus 1,254 subjects from 6 global collaborators. The sample metadata nearly always contained a de-identified subject ID, COVID-19 status, age in years and sex. The repertoires were released in a freely available public database meant as a resource for research on the immune response to SARS-CoV-2. Subjects who had been exposed to COVID-19, were actively infected with it, or had recovered from it provided the deeply sampled blood TCRbeta repertoires that made up the dataset. HLA class I and class II types, where available, came from metadata supplied by the sample provider rather than from assay-based typing. The prospective study material was composed of cDNA or gDNA derived from T cells, B-cell-depleted T cells, or PBMCs.

Study-level results and caveats: The quantity of clinical and demographic metadata differed by source and by participant and was supplied without curation.

To note about this clone: Its antigen is not yet known. Nothing much larger sits one base from this clone, and base qualities are not available.

TCRbeta CDR3 regions were amplified from genomic DNA by means of the immunoSEQ Assay, a bias-controlled multiplex PCR. On the authors' methods: Within the assay, amplification of reference gene primers was used to estimate how many nucleated cells each sample contained. To quantify the absolute abundance of each unique TCRbeta CDR3 rearrangement, sequence reads were collapsed and filtered. For each sample, productive Simpson clonality was calculated as the square root of Simpson's diversity index across productive rearrangements. Imported from immuneACCESS, the table was reduced by TCRdb to in-frame sequences with V and J called. These copies leave out some clones; in studies compared against another copy, an unresolved V gene accounts for under half, and the cause of the remainder is not known. The V and J calls and clone size were taken over from that table, and D and trimming were inferred from the DNA. The sample table holds about 88,000 clones, of which 90% to 95% were seen once. In total, the top ten clones hold about 1.7% of the sample.

Each collaborating institution followed its own protocols to collect whole blood in K2EDTA tubes. For TCRbeta analysis, collaborators shipped samples as frozen whole blood, isolated PBMCs, or DNA extracted from either of those sample types. The receptor was derived from a man aged 55 to 70 with acute or convalescent COVID-19. The sequencing sample was made of peripheral blood.

The CDR3 protein sequence reads: CASSLVMNTGELFF. The DNA reads TGTGCCAGCAGCTTAGTTATGAACACCGGGGAGCTGTTTTTT. Recombination linked TRBV7-2 to TRBJ2-2; the D gene is not confidently resolved. At the junction V is shortened by 1 base and J by 1 base, with 4 bases in between. The germline V gene specifies SGHTA as CDR1 and FQGNSA as CDR2. The CDR3 goes from the cysteine to the phenylalanine over 14 residues. The sequence is cut down to CDR3 DNA, 42 bases in frame from base 1.